Sequencing of this T cell receptor (beta chain) was carried out in a study of beta chain features in type 1 diabetes. The overall study: On cell yields, gender and age, patients and healthy donors were similar. Study-wide results and limits: It was not settled here whether HLA type affects TCRB rearrangement. Type 1 diabetes patients had TCRB CDR3s that were shorter (moderately but significantly so) in all four CD4+ subsets. Among patients, naive, central memory and Treg TCRB repertoires appeared more similar than among healthy donors.

Since all of the isolated RNA was reverse transcribed, expressed TCRB transcripts were what got sequenced. Data came from immunoSEQ multiplex PCR; TCRdb stores just in-frame clones and leaves some out. The table shows 95,000 to 150,000 clones, with about a sixth occurring only once. Germline V CDR1 and CDR2: SNHLY, FYNNEI. The V gene lost 8 bases and the J gene lost 1 base, with 12 bases spanning the gap. There are 14 residues in the CDR3. This clone turned up a few times. Its specificity is not known. The chain carries TRBV2 and TRBJ1-3, with unresolved D. This clonotype was obtained from a man between 25 and 39 years old with type 1 diabetes. Sequencing used central memory CD4+ T cells from blood. The CDR3: CASGRTPSGNTIYF. CDR3 sequence (DNA): TGTGCCAGCGGGAGGACCCCATCTGGAAACACCATATATTTT.